What follows is one T cell receptor beta chain and its context. Antigen unknown. This entry comes from a study of siplizumab effects on memory and regulatory T cells. Broader study findings: About 75-96% of proliferating CD4+ or CD8+ clones had no assignable naive or memory phenotype. Most alloreactive clones went unmapped to unstimulated subsets; only a minor fraction mapped.

TCRdb's copy holds only in-frame clones and misses some; the assay was immunoSEQ multiplex PCR. The data show roughly 62,000 clones, over 90% seen once. The sample taken for sequencing was CD8+ T cells sorted from blood. This TCR derives from a human donor in good health.

The DNA of the CDR3 is TGTGCCAGCAGTTTATCCGAGGGAGGGCCTGGCGAGCAGTACTTC. It specifies CASSLSEGGPGEQYF. The chain recombines TRBV27 with TRBJ2-7, with TRBD2 identical over 7 bases. The CDR3 spans 15 residues. Germline V lookup: CDR1 MNHEY, CDR2 SMNVEV (reference sequence). The ends lost 0 bases at V and 6 bases at J; junction bases unmatched: 8.